This T cell receptor (beta chain) was sequenced in a study of CD8 T cells in ankylosing spondylitis. Concerning this clonotype: As yet, its antigen is unknown.

General study points: Some of these motif variants have turned up before, in reports on reactive arthritis synovial fluid and blood. Ankylosing spondylitis blood seemed to carry a telltale TCR beta motif made of roughly 8 highly homologous variants.

V was pared by 4 bases and J by 0 bases, with 16 bases between. This CDR3 spans 16 amino acids. Germline lookup yields CDR1 ENHRY and CDR2 SYGVKD. Quantitative molecular-barcoded 5'-RACE generated the TCR beta libraries. Each CDR3 protein is one row after TCRdb ran MiXCR on the 5' RACE reads. The repertoire holds 350,000 or so distinct CDR3 sequences, 6.5% to 10% seen once, with more than 14% in the top ten. The chain combines TRBV10-3 with TRBJ2-7; possible D gene TRBD1, 5 bases. The sample taken for sequencing was blood, either unsorted or a sorted T cell fraction (not recorded which). The source is a male donor with ankylosing spondylitis. CDR3 sequence reads: CAISAVPEGDSYEQYF. CDR3 DNA sequence: TGTGCCATCAGTGCGGTGCCCGAAGGGGACTCCTACGAGCAGTACTTC.